One sample yielded the 32 T cell receptor beta chains listed below, sequenced in a study of blood T cell repertoires in COVID-19. Sequencing used immunoSEQ multiplex PCR; TCRdb keeps in-frame clones, though not all of them. This table holds some 60,000 clones, more than 85% found once. The source material was peripheral blood. The receptors come from a man between 60 and 75 years old with acute or convalescent COVID-19.

The V call is TRBV7-2, the J call TRBJ1-6, with a possible D match to TRBD1 (5 bases). The V gene's germline CDR1 is SGHTA and CDR2 FQGNSA. The CDR3 sequence is 15 residues long. Deletions cut 2 bases from V and 9 bases from J, with 14 bases between. CDR3 region: CASSLRQGNTSPLHF. The CDR3 DNA sequence: TGTGCCAGCAGCTTAAGGCAGGGAAACACTTCACCCCTCCACTTT.

The chain couples TRBV7-9 to TRBJ1-2; no reliable D call. Germline V gene data show CDR1 as SEHNR and CDR2 as FQNEAQ (reference sequence). V shed 2 bases and J shed 8 bases, with 15 bases lying between them. The CDR3 runs to 14 residues. Here the CDR3 reads CASSLLSVGGGYTF. The CDR3 DNA sequence: TGTGCCAGCAGCTTATTATCGGTTGGAGGAGGCTACACCTTC.

This chain uses TRBV7-9 with TRBJ1-4; maybe TRBD1 (5 bases). Germline loops: CDR1 SEHNR, CDR2 FQNEAQ (reference sequence). V lost 1 base to trimming and J lost 4 bases, with 16 bases between them. The CDR3 has 17 amino acids. CDR3: CASSLGAGWEDNEKLFF. Written as DNA, the CDR3 is TGTGCCAGCAGCTTAGGCGCAGGGTGGGAGGATAATGAAAAACTGTTTTTT. The full variable domain, completed using reference TRBV7-9 and TRBJ1-4, is DTGVSQNPRHKITKRGQNVTFRCDPISEHNRLYWYRQTLGQGPEFLTYFQNEAQLEKSRLLSDRFSAERPKGSFSTLEIQRTEQGDSAMYLCASSLGAGWEDNEKLFFGSGTQLSVL.

The chain uses TRBV6-2 or TRBV6-3 and TRBJ1-2, with TRBD1 matching 7 bases. Germline CDR1 reads MNHEY; CDR2 reads SVGEGT. Trimming took 5 bases from V and 2 from J; bases not matched to a gene: 8. The length of the CDR3 is 15 residues. This chain's CDR3 is CASSKGQEGNYGYTF. As DNA, the CDR3 is TGTGCCAGCAGTAAAGGACAGGAGGGCAACTATGGCTACACCTTC.

The chain joins TRBV4-2 to TRBJ2-3, with TRBD2 matching over 13 bases. This CDR3 spans 16 amino acids. Germline values: CDR1 LGHNA, CDR2 YNFKEQ. V dropped 0 bases and J dropped 6; count of bases not matched to a gene: 3. CDR3 nucleotides: TGTGCCAGCAGCCAAGATAGGACTAGCGGGAGTGATACGCAGTATTTT. It codes for CASSQDRTSGSDTQYF.

The rearrangement uses TRBV20-1 and TRBJ2-7, with D possibly matching TRBD1 (6 bases). The CDR3 covers 11 residues. Trimming cost V 5 bases and J 4 bases, with 9 bases left between them. CDR1 is DFQATT and CDR2 is SNEGSKA in the germline V gene (reference sequence). CDR3: CSAPGQYEQYF. The CDR3 nucleotides read TGCAGTGCTCCTGGACAGTACGAGCAGTACTTC.

The rearrangement joins TRBV28 to TRBJ1-2, with 8 bases matching TRBD1. The ends lost 8 bases at V and 2 bases at J; junction bases unmatched: 10. Germline lookup yields CDR1 MDHEN and CDR2 SYDVKM. CDR3 length: 15 amino acids. The CDR3 DNA reads as TGTGCCAGCCTTACACAGGGGGGCTCGAACTATGGCTACACCTTC. It yields the protein CASLTQGGSNYGYTF.

This rearrangement joins TRBV4-1 to TRBJ1-2; D unresolved. Per the germline V gene, CDR1 is MGHRA and CDR2 is YSYEKL. V shed 3 bases and J shed 5 bases, with 16 bases lying between them. The CDR3 has 15 residues. DNA for the CDR3: TGCGCCAGCAGCCAGGGAACAGTGGGAGGTTATGGCTACACCTTC. Protein: CASSQGTVGGYGYTF.

CDR3 region: CASSWRRVMNTEAFF. The CDR3 region has the DNA TGTGCCAGCAGCTGGCGGCGGGTTATGAACACTGAAGCTTTCTTT. The chain couples TRBV5-6 to TRBJ1-1; D unresolved. The CDR3 length is 15 residues. Germline values: CDR1 SGHDT, CDR2 YYEEEE. The ends were cut back, 3 bases at V and 0 bases at J, with 12 bases in the middle.

The chain links TRBV24-1 to TRBJ2-2; 11 bases agree with TRBD1. J was trimmed by 5 bases and V by 3 bases; bases with no gene match: 7. Germline CDR1 reads KGHDR; CDR2 reads SFDVKD. The CDR3 is 17 residues long. The DNA for the CDR3 is TGTGCCACCAGTGATCCCGGACAGGGGGCTTGGACCGGGGAGCTGTTTTTT. This codes for CATSDPGQGAWTGELFF.

V and J are TRBV19 and TRBJ2-1, with D possibly matching TRBD1 (7 bases). The CDR3 has 15 amino acids. Germline CDR1 and CDR2: LNHDA and SQIVND (reference sequence). The V end lost 6 bases, the J end lost 2 bases, and 14 bases lay between the germline ends. CDR3 residues: CASREQGRPYNEQFF. In DNA, the CDR3 is TGTGCCAGTAGAGAACAGGGGAGGCCCTACAATGAGCAGTTCTTC.

The V and J genes are TRBV9 and TRBJ1-6; TRBD1 matches 7 bases. V lost 3 bases and J lost 8; bases outside the gene matches: 5. Germline CDR1 SGDLS, CDR2 YYNGEE. CDR3 length: 14 residues. The CDR3 sequence: CASSARGSDSPLHF. The CDR3 region has the DNA TGTGCCAGCAGCGCCAGGGGGAGCGATTCACCCCTCCACTTT. The full variable domain, its missing parts supplied by reference TRBV9 and TRBJ1-6, is DSGVTQTPKHLITATGQRVTLRCSPRSGDLSVYWYQQSLDQGLQFLIQYYNGEERAKGNILERFSAQQFPDLHSELNLSSLELGDSALYFCASSARGSDSPLHFGNGTRLTVT.

This chain connects TRBV6-2 or TRBV6-3 to TRBJ1-1, with a weak D call TRBD1 (6 bases). Germline CDR1 is MNHEY and CDR2 is SVGEGT. The CDR3 is 16 amino acids. Trimming left V 5 bases short and J 0 bases short, with 16 bases between. The CDR3 protein is CASSTPFRGMNTEAFF. CDR3 DNA sequence: TGTGCCAGCAGTACCCCTTTTAGGGGGATGAACACTGAAGCTTTCTTT.

In DNA form, the CDR3 reads TGTGCCAGCAGTTCAAGACAGGGGACCTTGAACACTGAAGCTTTCTTT. Protein sequence: CASSSRQGTLNTEAFF. The genes are TRBV6-5 and TRBJ1-1; 8 nucleotides align to TRBD1. CDR1 is MNHEY and CDR2 is SVGAGI in the germline V gene. V lost 4 bases and J lost 0; bases outside the gene matches: 7. This CDR3 spans 16 amino acids.

V and J are TRBV19 and TRBJ1-5; D gene unclear. Trimming cost V 10 bases and J 1 base, with 11 bases left between them. The CDR3 length is 13 residues. From germline, CDR1 is LNHDA and CDR2 SQIVND (reference sequence). The CDR3 is CAIGTASNQPQHF. CDR3 in DNA: TGTGCCATTGGAACAGCAAGCAATCAGCCCCAGCATTTT. The whole variable domain, remainder taken from reference TRBV19 and TRBJ1-5, is DGGITQSPKYLFRKEGQNVTLSCEQNLNHDAMYWYRQDPGQGLRLIYYSQIVNDFQKGDIAEGYSVSREKKESFPLTVTSAQKNPTAFYLCAIGTASNQPQHFGDGTRLSIL.

V gene TRBV19 combines with J gene TRBJ2-7; 9 bases are a match to TRBD1. Germline V gives CDR1 LNHDA, CDR2 SQIVND (reference sequence). The CDR3 spans 17 residues. Trimming cost V 0 bases and J 4 bases; bases outside gene matches: 10. CDR3 DNA sequence: TGTGCCAGTAGTATAGATCTGAGCGGGACAGGGCCGTACGAGCAGTACTTC. This sequence encodes CASSIDLSGTGPYEQYF. Combining the CDR3 with reference TRBV19 and TRBJ2-7 gives the whole variable domain DGGITQSPKYLFRKEGQNVTLSCEQNLNHDAMYWYRQDPGQGLRLIYYSQIVNDFQKGDIAEGYSVSREKKESFPLTVTSAQKNPTAFYLCASSIDLSGTGPYEQYFGPGTRLTVT.

The chain employs TRBV5-1 and TRBJ1-2, with D possibly being TRBD1 (6 bases). CDR3 length: 13 residues. Germline V gene lookup returns CDR1 SGHRS and CDR2 YFSETQ. The ends were cut back, 3 bases at V and 4 bases at J, with 10 bases in the middle. The CDR3 loop reads CASSYEGVYGYTF. In DNA, the CDR3 is TGCGCCAGCAGCTATGAGGGGGTCTATGGCTACACCTTC.

This clone is a singleton in its sample. The chain employs TRBV11-3 and TRBJ2-3; D perhaps matches TRBD2 (5 bases). CDR1 is SGHNT and CDR2 is YENEEA in the germline V gene. V was clipped by 5 bases and J by 2 bases, with 17 bases between them. CDR3 size: 16 residues. CDR3 sequence: CASSRGLSAITDTQYF. For the CDR3, the DNA is TGTGCCAGCAGCAGAGGACTCTCCGCGATCACAGATACGCAGTATTTT.

The chain joins TRBV30 to TRBJ1-5, with D unclear. Deletions cut 3 bases from V and 3 bases from J, with 18 bases between. Germline V lookup: CDR1 GTSNPN, CDR2 SVGIG (reference sequence). The CDR3 totals 16 residues. CDR3 sequence (DNA): TGTGCCTGGAGCTCTATGTCACCCCGCTCCAATCAGCCCCAGCATTTT. Protein: CAWSSMSPRSNQPQHF.

The chain uses TRBV2 and TRBJ2-2; 10 nucleotides agree with TRBD1. Losses at the gene ends were 4 bases for V and 5 bases for J; bases not matched to a gene: 4. This CDR3 spans 15 amino acids. Germline loops: CDR1 SNHLY, CDR2 FYNNEI. The CDR3 protein is CASSADRGPTGELFF. The DNA of the CDR3 is TGTGCCAGCAGTGCCGACAGGGGGCCTACCGGGGAGCTGTTTTTT.

The chain combines TRBV27 with TRBJ2-2, with 9 bases that match TRBD2. V shed 3 bases, J shed 5 bases, and the junction held 19 bases outside the gene matches. Germline CDR1 and CDR2: MNHEY and SMNVEV (reference sequence). The CDR3 loop spans 20 amino acids. The CDR3, as DNA: TGTGCCAGCAGTTTTCTGGGGTCTAGGGGGGGGCTAGCGGGAACCGGGGAGCTGTTTTTT. Its protein is CASSFLGSRGGLAGTGELFF.

The V call is TRBV7-9, the J call TRBJ2-5; D is perhaps TRBD1 (6 bases). The CDR3 is 14 amino acids. Deletions cut 0 bases from V and 4 bases from J, with 9 bases between. CDR1 is SEHNR, CDR2 FQNEAQ, per germline (reference sequence). CDR3 nucleotides: TGTGCCAGCAGCTTAGCAGGACAGATAGAGACCCAGTACTTC. The encoded protein is CASSLAGQIETQYF.

This clone was recorded only once. This chain uses TRBV19 with TRBJ2-2; 9 nucleotides align to TRBD2. This CDR3 spans 15 amino acids. V shed 5 bases, J shed 7 bases, and the junction held 8 bases outside the gene matches. Germline CDR1 LNHDA, CDR2 SQIVND (reference sequence). The CDR3 protein is CASSWAGGRGGELFF. In nucleotides, the CDR3 is TGTGCCAGTAGTTGGGCGGGAGGGAGAGGCGGGGAGCTGTTTTTT.

The chain recombines TRBV27 with TRBJ1-2, with 8 positions matching TRBD1. J was trimmed by 7 bases and V by 4 bases; bases with no gene match: 8. CDR3 length: 14 residues. Germline CDR1 is MNHEY and CDR2 is SMNVEV (reference sequence). The CDR3 region is CASSSTTGEAGYTF. CDR3 bases: TGTGCCAGCAGTTCAACGACAGGGGAGGCTGGCTACACCTTC.

The chain uses TRBV11-2 and TRBJ1-1; the D is unclear. CDR1 is SGHAT, CDR2 FQNNGV, per germline. The CDR3 loop spans 12 amino acids. V was pared by 4 bases and J by 8 bases, with 11 bases between. In DNA, the CDR3 is TGTGCCAGCAGCTCCCTGTCCCTAGAAGCTTTCTTT. It specifies CASSSLSLEAFF.

The chain uses TRBV19 and TRBJ2-2; the D gene is possibly TRBD2 (5 bases). The V end lost 4 bases, the J end lost 5 bases, and 20 bases lay between the germline ends. CDR1 is LNHDA, CDR2 SQIVND, per germline (reference sequence). This CDR3 spans 17 amino acids. The CDR3 coding sequence is TGTGCCAGTAGTAGTCCGCCGGGAAGTGGAAGTACCGGGGAGCTGTTTTTT. Translating it yields CASSSPPGSGSTGELFF.

The chain has TRBV4-3 and TRBJ2-3; a weak D match, TRBD2 (5 bases). Germline values: CDR1 LGHNA, CDR2 YSLEER. Trimming stripped 1 base from V and 7 bases from J, with 12 bases between. The CDR3 loop spans 14 amino acids. CDR3 residues: CASSQAGLGHTQYF. CDR3 coding DNA: TGCGCCAGCAGCCAAGCCGGACTTGGGCATACGCAGTATTTT.

CDR3 loop: CASSMGGNQPQHF. CDR3 nucleotide sequence: TGTGCCAGCTCCATGGGGGGAAATCAGCCCCAGCATTTT. V gene TRBV12-3 or TRBV12-4 combines with J gene TRBJ1-5, with D maybe TRBD1 (5 bases). The CDR3 covers 13 residues. Trimming took off 8 bases at V and 4 bases at J, with 12 bases between the two ends.

Comment on this clone: The sample carries other DNA sequences with the same CDR3. The rearrangement joins TRBV5-1 to TRBJ2-2, with D possibly being TRBD1 (6 bases). The CDR3 totals 16 residues. Germline values: CDR1 SGHRS, CDR2 YFSETQ. V gave up 2 bases and J gave up 0 bases, with 11 bases separating them. CDR3 in DNA: TGCGCCAGCAGCTTACAGGGTTTCGCGAACACCGGGGAGCTGTTTTTT. Its translation: CASSLQGFANTGELFF.

The chain carries TRBV9 and TRBJ2-1; D gene unclear. The CDR3 consists of 15 residues. The V gene lost 3 bases and the J gene lost 4 bases, with 14 bases spanning the gap. CDR1 and CDR2 from the germline V gene are SGDLS and YYNGEE. CDR3 sequence: CASSGPTERYNEQFF. In nucleotides, the CDR3 is TGTGCCAGCAGCGGACCCACGGAGAGATACAATGAGCAGTTCTTC.

V and J are TRBV6-2 or TRBV6-3 and TRBJ2-7, with D possibly matching TRBD1 (5 bases). Per germline, CDR1 MNHEY and CDR2 SVGEGT. This CDR3 is built from 20 residues. V lost 2 bases and J 0 bases, leaving 26 bases between the germline ends. DNA of the CDR3: TGTGCCAGCAGTTACCCTTCGATGCAGGGTCTAACTACCTCCTCCTACGAGCAGTACTTC. Protein product: CASSYPSMQGLTTSSYEQYF.

This chain links TRBV7-3 with TRBJ1-3; unclear D gene. V was cut by 8 bases and J by 0 bases, with 8 bases left in between. There are 13 residues in the CDR3. Looked up from germline, CDR1 is SGHTA and CDR2 is FQGTGA. The CDR3 DNA reads TGTGCCAGCCGAGGAGCCTCTGGAAACACCATATATTTT. Amino acid sequence: CASRGASGNTIYF.